This entry concerns a single T cell receptor beta chain. This clone was detected many times. Its antigen remains unidentified. No much larger clone exists at a distance of one base, and base qualities are not known. Per the germline V gene, SGHTA is the CDR1 and FQGTGA is the CDR2. Reading from cysteine to phenylalanine, the CDR3 counts 16 amino acids. Only the CDR3 DNA is retained, 48 bases long and in frame from the first base. Ends trimmed: V by 5 bases, J by 5 bases; bases unmatched to a gene: 9. The donors were included in the validation cohort of approximately 120 subjects, a group kept apart from the 666-subject first cohort. The sample comes from a study of cytomegalovirus exposure and HLA in healthy donors (dated 2017 in TCRdb). About the investigation overall: According to a later analysis, one platform produced both the 100 to 150 validation repertoires and the 666 repertoires of the first cohort. The study was designed to test whether signatures of past pathogen exposure could be identified by cataloging public T cell receptors. In addition to the first cohort of approximately 670 subjects, a separate validation cohort of 130 or so different subjects was used. To predict cytomegalovirus infection status, the study combined high-throughput TCR immunosequencing, statistical association of individual TCRs with disease status, and machine learning. The study at large found these results: While some public TCRs were present in many individuals, most TCR sequences turned up only very rarely across donors. A few of the identified cytomegalovirus-associated TCR beta chains were confirmed in vitro to be specific for cytomegalovirus antigens. A total of some 180 TCR beta chains were listed by the study as associated with cytomegalovirus. Subsequent analysis determined that TCRs grouped into clusters in the first cohort also showed a tendency toward co-occurrence across the roughly 130 validation repertoires, and 94% of cluster scores exceeded 0. A later analysis had no HLA typing for the validation cohort, so co-occurrence there was scored across all 130 or so repertoires. The classifier was reported to diagnose cytomegalovirus status with high specificity and sensitivity in both the original and validation cohorts. The authors suggested that the approach could potentially be generalized to other disease states and immunological phenotypes.

Library preparation used the immunoSEQ multiplex PCR assay. Turning to the authors' computational methods: To diagnose cytomegalovirus status from the catalog of TCR beta chain sequences, a statistical classification framework was built. In its TCRdb copy, this immuneACCESS table keeps in-frame sequences only and misses some clones. Where compared with another copy, unresolved V genes explain less than half of these, and the others have no known cause. V, J and clone size are those of that table, while D and trimming were read from the DNA. The sample records approximately 220,000 clones, just under 90% of which are singletons. Of the sample, 2.6% is held by the ten largest clones.

The sequenced sample consisted of PBMCs. This receptor was identified in a man between 18 and 35 years old in good health and CMV-seronegative. The rearrangement joined TRBV7-3 to TRBJ2-5, and TRBD1 aligns with 12 junction nucleotides. The DNA is TGTGCCAGCAGCCCTCACGGGACAGGGGGCCGGGAGACCCAGTACTTC. Translation gives CASSPHGTGGRETQYF. The full variable domain, with segments outside the CDR3 supplied by the reference TRBV7-3 and TRBJ2-5 proteins, appears as GAGVSQTPSNKVTEKGKYVELRCDPISGHTALYWYRQSLGQGPEFLIYFQGTGAADDSGLPNDRFFAVRPEGSVSTLKIQRTERGDSAVYLCASSPHGTGGRETQYFGPGTRLLVL.